The T cell receptor beta chain described here comes from a study of cytomegalovirus exposure and HLA in healthy donors. There are 13 residues in the CDR3. The ends were cut back, 4 bases at V and 4 bases at J, with 10 bases in the middle. From germline, CDR1 is LNHDA and CDR2 SQIVND (reference sequence). Sequencing was performed with immunoSEQ multiplex PCR; in TCRdb, only in-frame clones are kept and a portion is missing. The table shows 85,000 to 95,000 clones, with about 96% occurring only once. The gene calls are TRBV19 and TRBJ1-1; D remains ambiguous. This receptor was taken from a man aged 18 to 35 in good health and CMV-seronegative. The sequencing input was PBMCs. CDR3 sequence reads: CASSNGESTEAFF. In DNA, the CDR3 is TGTGCCAGTAGTAACGGGGAATCCACTGAAGCTTTCTTT. Combining the CDR3 with reference TRBV19 and TRBJ1-1 gives the whole variable domain DGGITQSPKYLFRKEGQNVTLSCEQNLNHDAMYWYRQDPGQGLRLIYYSQIVNDFQKGDIAEGYSVSREKKESFPLTVTSAQKNPTAFYLCASSNGESTEAFFGQGTRLTVV.